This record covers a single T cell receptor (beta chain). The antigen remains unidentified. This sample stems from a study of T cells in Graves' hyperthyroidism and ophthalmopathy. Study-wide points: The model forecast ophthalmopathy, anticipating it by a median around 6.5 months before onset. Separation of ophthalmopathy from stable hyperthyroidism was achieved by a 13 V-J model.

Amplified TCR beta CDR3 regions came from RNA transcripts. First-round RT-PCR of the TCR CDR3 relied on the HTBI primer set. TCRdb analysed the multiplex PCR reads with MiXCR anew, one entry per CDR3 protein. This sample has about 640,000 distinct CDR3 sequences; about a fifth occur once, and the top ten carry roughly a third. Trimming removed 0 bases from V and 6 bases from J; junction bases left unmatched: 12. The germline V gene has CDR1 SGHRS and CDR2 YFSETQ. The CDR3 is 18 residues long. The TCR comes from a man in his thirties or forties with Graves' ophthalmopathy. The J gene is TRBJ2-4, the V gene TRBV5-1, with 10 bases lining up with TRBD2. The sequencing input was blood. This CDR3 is CASSLEREGRWRRNIQYF. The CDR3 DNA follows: TGCGCCAGCAGCTTGGAGCGGGAGGGCCGGTGGCGGAGAAACATTCAGTACTTC.